Below, 27 T cell receptor beta chains from the same sample are listed, as sequenced in a study of PD-1 blockade in classical Hodgkin lymphoma. Profiling relied on immunoSEQ multiplex PCR, and the TCRdb table lists in-frame clones only, not all of them. The table includes roughly 12,000 clones, roughly four fifths detected once. Relapses following autologous stem cell transplantation were seen in all patients, with brentuximab vedotin exposure varying. The sequences come from peripheral blood mononuclear cells (PBMCs), collected at baseline. The receptors shown here come from a human donor with classical Hodgkin lymphoma.

This clone has just a few counts. This rearrangement joins TRBV29-1 to TRBJ1-2, with 8 bases aligning to TRBD1. CDR1 and CDR2 (germline): SQVTM, ANQGSEA. This CDR3 has 18 residues. V shed 6 bases, J shed 3 bases, and the junction held 21 bases outside the gene matches. As DNA, the CDR3 is TGCAGCGTCCCCACCCCCCGGACAGGGAGTTCTTCGGACTATGGCTACACCTTC. Translating it yields CSVPTPRTGSSSDYGYTF.

Only a few counts were recorded for this clone. This rearrangement joins TRBV4-1 to TRBJ1-4, with 10 positions matching TRBD1. The CDR3 runs to 16 residues. V lost 3 bases and J lost 6; bases outside the gene matches: 7. Looked up from germline, CDR1 is MGHRA and CDR2 is YSYEKL. Here the CDR3 DNA reads TGCGCCAGCAGCCAGGACCGGGACAGGGGACATGAAAAACTGTTTTTT. Translation gives CASSQDRDRGHEKLFF.

This sequence joins TRBV19 and TRBJ2-2; 9 bases are a match to TRBD1. The CDR3 length is 15 residues. The V gene's germline CDR1 is LNHDA and CDR2 SQIVND (reference sequence). J was trimmed by 4 bases and V by 5 bases; bases with no gene match: 5. CDR3 bases: TGTGCCAGTAGTCCTCAGACAGGGGGCACCGGGGAGCTGTTTTTT. The encoded protein is CASSPQTGGTGELFF.

The chain has TRBV6-5 and TRBJ1-2; D ambiguous. The CDR3 consists of 14 residues. Per the germline V gene, CDR1 is MNHEY and CDR2 is SVGAGI. The V end lost 4 bases, the J end lost 4 bases, and 13 bases lay between the germline ends. The CDR3 sequence: CASSSSVGVYGYTF. CDR3 nucleotide sequence: TGTGCCAGCAGTTCCTCCGTCGGGGTCTATGGCTACACCTTC.

This chain links TRBV4-3 with TRBJ2-5; no clear D. This CDR3 has 14 residues. The V gene lost 1 base and the J gene lost 4 bases, with 10 bases spanning the gap. Germline values: CDR1 LGHNA, CDR2 YSLEER. The CDR3 DNA follows: TGCGCCAGCAGCCAAGGGACGGTGCTAGAGACCCAGTACTTC. Translation gives CASSQGTVLETQYF.

J is TRBJ1-1 and V is TRBV5-1, with unresolved D. Trimming took 1 base from V and 1 from J, leaving 11 bases between them. The germline V gene has CDR1 SGHRS and CDR2 YFSETQ. This CDR3 has 15 amino acids. Here the CDR3 DNA reads TGCGCCAGCAGCTTGTGGGGTTCAGCGAACACTGAAGCTTTCTTT. This gives the protein CASSLWGSANTEAFF.

The V and J genes are TRBV18 and TRBJ2-3; tentatively, D is TRBD1 or TRBD2 (5 bases each). V was cut by 5 bases and J by 2 bases, with 14 bases left in between. The V gene's germline CDR1 is KGHSH and CDR2 LQKENI. The CDR3 length is 15 residues. The chain's CDR3 is CASSFKPGTTDTQYF. CDR3 bases: TGTGCCAGCTCATTCAAACCCGGGACCACAGATACGCAGTATTTT.

J is TRBJ2-1 and V is TRBV10-3, with D possibly TRBD2 on 5 matching bases. This CDR3 has 14 residues. Looked up from germline, CDR1 is ENHRY and CDR2 is SYGVKD. V lost 0 bases, J lost 4 bases, and 7 bases lay in between. CDR3 nucleotide sequence: TGTGCCATCAGTGAGTCGGGCGGGTACAATGAGCAGTTCTTC. Its translation is CAISESGGYNEQFF.

This clone was recorded only once. The rearrangement joins TRBV5-1 to TRBJ2-3; 7 nucleotides match TRBD2. CDR1 and CDR2 from the germline V gene are SGHRS and YFSETQ. CDR3 length: 13 amino acids. Unmatched junction bases numbered 6, after V lost 3 bases and J lost 8 bases. The CDR3 reads CASSSPGGGTQYF. The CDR3 DNA reads as TGCGCCAGCAGCTCCCCTGGGGGGGGTACGCAGTATTTT.

The chain links TRBV30 to TRBJ2-6, with D unresolved. The CDR3 consists of 12 residues. CDR1 is GTSNPN and CDR2 is SVGIG in the germline V gene (reference sequence). V was pared by 5 bases and J by 2 bases, with 4 bases between. As DNA, the CDR3 is TGTGCCTGGGCCCCTGGGGCCAACGTCCTGACTTTC. Amino acids: CAWAPGANVLTF.

This clone was recorded a few times. The rearrangement joins TRBV7-9 to TRBJ1-2, with unresolved D. Trimming removed 5 bases at V and 4 bases at J, with 11 bases between. Germline V CDR1 and CDR2: SEHNR, FQNEAQ (reference sequence). The CDR3 has 13 residues. The CDR3 is CASSADGFYGYTF. DNA of the CDR3: TGTGCCAGCAGCGCAGACGGCTTCTATGGCTACACCTTC.

V and J are TRBV14 and TRBJ2-5; 11 bases are shared with TRBD1. The trim removed 0 bases at V and 4 bases at J, leaving 10 bases unmatched. This CDR3 has 18 residues. In germline, CDR1 is SGHDN, CDR2 FVKESK. The chain's CDR3 is CASSQDSMVGQGAETQYF. In DNA, the CDR3 is TGTGCCAGCAGCCAAGATAGCATGGTTGGACAGGGGGCAGAGACCCAGTACTTC.

This chain connects TRBV5-1 to TRBJ2-1, with 9 bases fitting TRBD2. Germline V lookup: CDR1 SGHRS, CDR2 YFSETQ. J lost 1 base, V lost 3 bases, and 8 bases had no gene match. The CDR3 consists of 17 residues. CDR3 nucleotides: TGCGCCAGCAGCTCCTTCGGGACTAGCTCGTCCTACAATGAGCAGTTCTTC. Translation: CASSSFGTSSSYNEQFF.

The chain links TRBV5-6 to TRBJ2-1; TRBD1 aligns across 10 bases. V shed 1 base, J shed 9 bases, and the junction held 7 bases outside the gene matches. Germline CDR1 reads SGHDT; CDR2 reads YYEEEE. The CDR3 runs to 15 residues. The CDR3 sequence is CASSLSPGQGSEQFF. The CDR3 DNA reads as TGTGCCAGCAGCTTGAGTCCGGGACAGGGGTCTGAGCAGTTCTTC.

The chain recombines TRBV9 with TRBJ1-6; D is unclear. The V end was cut by 4 bases, the J end by 3 bases, with 14 bases between. The V gene's germline CDR1 is SGDLS and CDR2 YYNGEE. The CDR3 is 16 amino acids. For the CDR3, the DNA is TGTGCCAGCAGCACCGTAGACGGAGACTATAATTCACCCCTCCACTTT. Translated: CASSTVDGDYNSPLHF.

The chain employs TRBV9 and TRBJ1-1; 9 nucleotides line up with TRBD1. Germline lookup yields CDR1 SGDLS and CDR2 YYNGEE. V shed 3 bases and J 8 bases; nucleotides not matched to a gene: 11. This CDR3 comprises 15 residues. The CDR3 spells CASSETTGGSPEAFF. In nucleotides, the CDR3 is TGTGCCAGCAGCGAGACGACAGGGGGTTCCCCGGAAGCTTTCTTT.

This sequence joins TRBV6-5 and TRBJ1-2; 9 positions agree with TRBD1. Per the germline V gene, CDR1 is MNHEY and CDR2 is SVGAGI. V dropped 6 bases and J dropped 3; count of bases not matched to a gene: 8. This CDR3 contains 15 residues. Written as DNA, the CDR3 is TGTGCCAGCAGCGAAACAGGGGGCAAGGACTATGGCTACACCTTC. Translating gives CASSETGGKDYGYTF.

The chain couples TRBV28 to TRBJ1-6; possibly TRBD1 for D (6 bases). Germline V gene sequence: CDR1 MDHEN, CDR2 SYDVKM. Trimming removed 7 bases from V and 10 bases from J, with 17 bases in between. The CDR3 spans 14 residues. CDR3 region: CASTKDSSWSPLHF. CDR3 DNA: TGTGCCAGCACCAAGGACAGCAGTTGGTCACCCCTCCACTTT.

This chain uses TRBV5-3 with TRBJ1-2; the D is unclear. TRBV5-3 is given ORF status, its function remaining uncertain. The CDR3 is 14 residues long. V was shortened by 4 bases and J by 7 bases, with 17 bases between the two germline ends. The CDR3 protein is CARSPAGEGCGYTF. CDR3 sequence (DNA): TGTGCCAGAAGCCCAGCCGGGGAGGGTTGTGGCTACACCTTC.

This chain connects TRBV7-3 to TRBJ2-7; 11 bases line up with TRBD1. The CDR3 contains 13 residues. Per germline, CDR1 SGHTA and CDR2 FQGTGA. The ends lost 5 bases at V and 6 bases at J; junction bases unmatched: 3. Here the CDR3 DNA reads TGTGCCAGCAGCAGGACAGGGGGCGGCGAGCAGTACTTC. This encodes CASSRTGGGEQYF.

The chain is built from TRBV5-1 and TRBJ2-7; D may be TRBD1 (7 bases). Germline V gene data show CDR1 as SGHRS and CDR2 as YFSETQ. This CDR3 region has 14 residues. V lost 4 bases and J 4 bases, leaving 15 bases between the germline ends. Here the CDR3 reads CASSPEGQLYEQYV. In DNA, the CDR3 is TGCGCCAGCAGCCCGGAGGGACAGCTTTACGAGCAGTACGTC.

The chain recombines TRBV4-2 with TRBJ2-2; D gene uncertain. The CDR3 has 18 amino acids. CDR1 and CDR2 from the germline V gene are LGHNA and YNFKEQ. The germline V and J ends were trimmed by 0 bases and 5 bases, with 19 bases remaining between them. The CDR3 region is CASSQDSDRLDWTGELFF. DNA for the CDR3: TGTGCCAGCAGCCAAGATTCAGATAGGCTAGATTGGACCGGGGAGCTGTTTTTT.

This clone is a singleton in its sample. This specimen includes other DNA sequences encoding the same CDR3. This chain uses TRBV7-9 with TRBJ1-1, with 10 bases aligning to TRBD1. V trimming: 1 base; J trimming: 5 bases; junction bases outside the gene matches: 4. The germline V gene encodes CDR1 SEHNR and CDR2 FQNEAQ (reference sequence). CDR3 size: 15 residues. The CDR3 DNA reads as TGTGCCAGCAGCTTAGGTGGGACAGGGGAGACTGAAGCTTTCTTT. This encodes CASSLGGTGETEAFF.

The chain recombines TRBV10-3 with TRBJ2-3; possible D gene TRBD2, 5 bases. The V gene's germline CDR1 is ENHRY and CDR2 SYGVKD. The CDR3 consists of 15 residues. The V end lost 3 bases, the J end lost 1 base, and 11 bases lay between the germline ends. Written as DNA, the CDR3 is TGTGCCATCAGTGACCTCACGAGGGGCACAGATACGCAGTATTTT. Amino acid sequence: CAISDLTRGTDTQYF.

V gene TRBV28 combines with J gene TRBJ2-6, with TRBD1 identical over 10 bases. The CDR3 runs to 20 residues. V gave up 6 bases and J gave up 2 bases; unmatched junction bases: 16. Germline CDR1 reads MDHEN; CDR2 reads SYDVKM. CDR3 loop: CASSPILPDRGLAGANVLTF. The CDR3 DNA follows: TGTGCCAGCAGCCCTATTCTCCCCGACAGGGGGCTGGCTGGGGCCAACGTCCTGACTTTC.

The rearrangement uses TRBV10-2 and TRBJ1-6; 9 nucleotides line up with TRBD1. Germline trimming cut 7 bases from V and 7 bases from J; bases unmatched to any gene: 5. The CDR3 runs 14 residues. Germline V gene data show CDR1 as WSHSY and CDR2 as SAAADI. Here the CDR3 DNA reads TGCGCCAGCACTGTAACAGGGGGCAATTCACCCCTCCACTTT. Encoded protein: CASTVTGGNSPLHF.

Only a few counts were recorded for this clone. The chain carries TRBV6-5 and TRBJ2-1; unclear D gene. Trimming removed 2 bases at V and 5 bases at J, with 7 bases between. Looked up from germline, CDR1 is MNHEY and CDR2 is SVGAGI. The CDR3 has 13 amino acids. CDR3 protein: CASSYQMNNEQFF. The DNA of the CDR3 is TGTGCCAGCAGTTACCAAATGAACAATGAGCAGTTCTTC.